This TCR beta chain came from a study of T-cell reconstitution after alpha-beta-depleted transplantation in children. The authors prepared the TCRbeta library with unique molecular identifiers. MiXCR, run by TCRdb on the PCR reads, gives a single entry per CDR3 protein. The sample has nearly 400,000 distinct CDR3 sequences, 20% seen once. This clonotype showed up just a few times. With 10 bases removed from V and 0 bases from J, the gap between germline ends came to 6 bases. The CDR3 contains 13 residues. Germline V CDR1 and CDR2: KGHDR, SFDVKD. The source material was PBMCs from the stem cell graft donor, sampled from the stem cell graft. The TCR was taken from a human donor who donated a stem cell graft to a child with acute myeloid leukemia. The V and J genes are TRBV24-1 and TRBJ2-6; D is undetermined. The CDR3 loop is CATKLSGANVLTF. CDR3 bases: TGTGCCACAAAGCTCTCTGGGGCCAACGTCCTGACTTTC.